This is a list of T cell receptor beta chains from one sample in a study of blood T cell repertoires in COVID-19. The protocol was immunoSEQ multiplex PCR, while the TCRdb copy is restricted to in-frame clones and leaves out a portion. The repertoire includes roughly 100,000 clones, roughly 89% of them detected once, and approximately 2% sits in the top ten. The specimen was peripheral blood. These receptors were obtained from a man between 65 and 85 years old with active or convalescent COVID-19. Each CDR3 is given with its conserved first and last residue. Fields, in order: V gene, J gene, CDR3 protein.

TRBV2	TRBJ2-1	CASNLVAGGNEQFF
TRBV7-3	TRBJ2-2	CASSPRLGGLANTGELFF
TRBV7-6	TRBJ1-1	CASSSSTGGFEAFF
TRBV2	TRBJ2-5	CASSENRAGGETQYF
TRBV6-2/TRBV6-3	TRBJ2-4	CASSRDNGRDLVDF
TRBV2	TRBJ2-7	CASWGTATGEQYF
TRBV5-1	TRBJ2-3	CASSRGQGITDTQYF
TRBV4-1	TRBJ1-3	CASSQGGQTQNTIYF
TRBV2	TRBJ2-1	CASSEGLAGSSYNEQFF
TRBV30	TRBJ1-2	CAWSVPGTDGYTF
TRBV9	TRBJ1-5	CASSRGTGLNQPQHF
TRBV30	TRBJ2-2	CAWDQGPRELFF
TRBV19	TRBJ1-6	CASKDIYNSPLHF
TRBV25-1	TRBJ2-1	CASSEYRGRNEQFF
TRBV6-6	TRBJ2-3	CASSPRQGEQYF
TRBV7-9	TRBJ2-1	CASSWDSGPELNEQFF
TRBV29-1	TRBJ1-4	CSVRSTQKLFF
TRBV5-1	TRBJ2-1	CASSNLAGGQNEQFF
TRBV7-8	TRBJ2-3	CASSLAAGLASYTQYF
TRBV30	TRBJ2-1	CAWSVRGSEQFF
TRBV7-9	TRBJ2-1	CASSPGLASYNEQFF
TRBV4-1	TRBJ1-2	CASSPPPDETYPPGYGYTF
TRBV3-1/TRBV3-2	TRBJ1-1	CASSQDPNRGLTEAFF
TRBV6-5	TRBJ2-7	CASRPGLGGRQYF